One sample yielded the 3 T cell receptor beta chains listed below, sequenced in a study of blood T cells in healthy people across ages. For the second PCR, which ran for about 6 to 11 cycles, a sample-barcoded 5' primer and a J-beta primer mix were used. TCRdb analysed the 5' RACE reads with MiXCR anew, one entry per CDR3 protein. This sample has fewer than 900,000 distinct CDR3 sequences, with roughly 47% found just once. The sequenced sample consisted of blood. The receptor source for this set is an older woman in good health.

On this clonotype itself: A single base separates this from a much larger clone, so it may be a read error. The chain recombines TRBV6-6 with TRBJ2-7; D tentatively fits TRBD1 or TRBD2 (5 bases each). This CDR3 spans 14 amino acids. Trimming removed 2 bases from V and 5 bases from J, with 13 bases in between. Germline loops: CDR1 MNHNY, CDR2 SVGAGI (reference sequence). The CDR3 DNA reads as TGTGCCAGCAGTTACGCCGGGGCGAGCGACGAGCAGTACTTC. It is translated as CASSYAGASDEQYF.

The CDR3 region is CASSQTGDNSPLHF. The CDR3 DNA reads TGTGCCAGCAGCCAGACAGGGGATAATTCACCCCTCCACTTT. V usage is TRBV12-3 or TRBV12-4 and J usage is TRBJ1-6, with 8 bases lining up with TRBD1. V lost 6 bases and J lost 5; bases outside the gene matches: 3. This CDR3 region has 14 residues.

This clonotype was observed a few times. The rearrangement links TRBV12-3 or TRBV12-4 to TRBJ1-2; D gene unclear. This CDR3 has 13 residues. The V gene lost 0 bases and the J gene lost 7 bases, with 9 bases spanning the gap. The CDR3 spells CASSLAPSGGYTF. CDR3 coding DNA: TGTGCCAGCAGTTTAGCTCCGTCGGGTGGCTACACCTTC.